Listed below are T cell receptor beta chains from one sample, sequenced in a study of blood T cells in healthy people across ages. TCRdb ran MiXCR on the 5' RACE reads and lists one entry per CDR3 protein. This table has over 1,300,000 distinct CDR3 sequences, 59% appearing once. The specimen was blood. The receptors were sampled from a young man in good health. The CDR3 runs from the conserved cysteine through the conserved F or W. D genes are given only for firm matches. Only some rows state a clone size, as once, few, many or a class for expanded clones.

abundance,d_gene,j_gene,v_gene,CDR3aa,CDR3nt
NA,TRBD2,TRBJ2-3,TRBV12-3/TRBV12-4,CASTSGGMGFGTDTQYF,TGTGCCAGCACCTCGGGGGGGATGGGTTTCGGCACAGATACGCAGTATTTT
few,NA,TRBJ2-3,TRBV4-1,CASSQDRFTDTQYF,TGTGCCAGCAGCCAAGACAGGTTTACAGATACGCAGTATTTT
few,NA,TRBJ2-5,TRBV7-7,CASSFRRGETQYF,TGTGCTAGCAGCTTCCGCAGGGGAGAGACCCAGTACTTC
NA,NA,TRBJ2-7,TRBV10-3,CAISESIGGYEQYF,TGTGCCATCAGTGAGTCAATCGGGGGCTACGAGCAGTACTTC
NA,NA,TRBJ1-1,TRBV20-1,CSVDGGADEAFF,TGCAGTGTAGATGGGGGCGCGGATGAAGCTTTCTTT
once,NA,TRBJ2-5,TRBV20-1,CSARWDGQETQYF,TGCAGTGCTAGATGGGACGGTCAAGAGACCCAGTACTTC
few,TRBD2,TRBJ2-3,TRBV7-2,CASSLLTSGRGDTQYF,TGTGCCAGCAGCTTGCTGACTAGCGGGAGAGGAGATACGCAGTATTTT
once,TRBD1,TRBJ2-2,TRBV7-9,CASIGVDRGNTGELFF,TGTGCCAGCATCGGTGTGGACAGGGGTAACACCGGGGAGCTGTTTTTT
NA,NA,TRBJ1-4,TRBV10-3,CAISDGTGGDEKLFF,TGTGCCATCAGTGACGGGACGGGTGGGGATGAAAAACTGTTTTTT
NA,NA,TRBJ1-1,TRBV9,CASSAWTGNTEAFF,TGTGCCAGCAGCGCCTGGACGGGTAACACTGAAGCTTTCTTT
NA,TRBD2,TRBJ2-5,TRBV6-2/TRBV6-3,CASSLVSGGSQYF,TGTGCCAGCAGTTTGGTTAGCGGGGGGTCCCAGTACTTC
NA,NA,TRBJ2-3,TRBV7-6,CASSLSQLDTQYF,TGTGCCAGCAGCTTATCCCAGCTAGATACGCAGTATTTT
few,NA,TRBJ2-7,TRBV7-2,CASSLARGQEQYF,TGTGCCAGCAGCTTAGCCCGCGGACAGGAGCAGTACTTC
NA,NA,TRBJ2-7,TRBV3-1,CASSLPGVSYEQYF,TGTGCCAGCAGCCTCCCGGGCGTTTCCTACGAGCAGTACTTC
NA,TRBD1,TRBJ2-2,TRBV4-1,CASSPTIRDRHTGELFF,TGCGCCAGCAGCCCTACGATCCGGGACAGGCACACCGGGGAGCTGTTTTTT
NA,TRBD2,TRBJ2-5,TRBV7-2,CASSLVSGGAETQYF,TGTGCCAGCAGCTTAGTTTCGGGGGGGGCTGAGACCCAGTACTTC
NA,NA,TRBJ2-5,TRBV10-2,CASSVGGFERYF,TGCGCCAGCAGTGTAGGGGGTTTCGAGCGGTACTTC
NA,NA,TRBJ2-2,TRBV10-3,CASSRGDSWRDTGELFF,TGTGCCAGTTCGAGGGGGGACAGTTGGAGGGACACCGGGGAGCTGTTTTTT
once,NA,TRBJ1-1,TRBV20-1,CSARDTKNTEAFF,TGCAGTGCTAGAGACACGAAGAACACTGAAGCTTTCTTT
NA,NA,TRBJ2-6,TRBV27,CASSLRDVTRSGANVLTF,TGTGCCAGCAGTTTACGGGACGTAACGAGGTCTGGGGCCAACGTCCTGACTTTC
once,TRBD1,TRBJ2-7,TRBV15,CATSLDRVTEQYF,TGTGCCACCAGCTTGGACAGGGTTACTGAGCAGTACTTC
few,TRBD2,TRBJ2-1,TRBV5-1,CASSTFAGGAYNEQFF,TGCGCCAGCAGCACCTTTGCGGGGGGGGCCTACAATGAGCAGTTCTTC
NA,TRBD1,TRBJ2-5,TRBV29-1,CSVTHDDRAQETQYF,TGCAGCGTAACTCATGATGACAGGGCACAAGAGACCCAGTACTTC
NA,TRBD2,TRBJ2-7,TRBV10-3,CAISDGREGEQYF,TGTGCCATCAGTGATGGGCGGGAGGGCGAGCAGTACTTC
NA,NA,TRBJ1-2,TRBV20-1,CSARPRVANYGYTF,TGCAGTGCCCGCCCCAGGGTAGCTAACTATGGCTACACCTTC
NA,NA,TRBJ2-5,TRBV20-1,CSAIIDSPAETQYF,TGCAGTGCTATCATCGACAGTCCGGCGGAGACCCAGTACTTC
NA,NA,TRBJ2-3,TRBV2,CASSAIFSTDTQYF,TGTGCCAGCAGCGCCATCTTTAGCACAGATACGCAGTATTTT
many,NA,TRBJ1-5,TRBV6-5,CASSSGDSNQPQHF,TGTGCCAGCAGTTCTGGGGATAGCAATCAGCCCCAGCATTTT
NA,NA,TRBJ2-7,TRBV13,CASSSTPIGGAYEQYF,TGTGCCAGCAGCTCAACGCCTATCGGCGGGGCCTACGAGCAGTACTTC
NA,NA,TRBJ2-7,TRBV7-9,CASSSSLDGPYEQYF,TGTGCCAGCAGCTCCAGCTTAGACGGACCCTACGAGCAGTACTTC
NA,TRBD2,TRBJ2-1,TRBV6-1,CASREWREVYNEQFF,TGTGCCAGCAGAGAGTGGCGGGAGGTCTACAATGAGCAGTTCTTC
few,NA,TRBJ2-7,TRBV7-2,CASSLDLGSEQYF,TGTGCCAGCAGCTTAGACTTAGGGAGCGAGCAGTACTTC
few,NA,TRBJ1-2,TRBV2,CASIGQDYGYTF,TGTGCCAGCATTGGCCAGGACTATGGCTACACCTTC
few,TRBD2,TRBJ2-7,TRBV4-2,CASSLLLAGGPDASSEQYF,TGTGCCAGCAGCCTTCTACTAGCGGGAGGGCCGGATGCTTCCAGCGAGCAGTACTTC
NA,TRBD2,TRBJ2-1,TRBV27,CASGSNSGRAGNEQFF,TGTGCCAGCGGCAGCAATAGCGGGAGGGCCGGCAATGAGCAGTTCTTC
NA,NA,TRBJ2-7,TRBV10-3,CATGPRSYEQYF,TGTGCCACGGGGCCCCGCTCCTACGAGCAGTACTTC
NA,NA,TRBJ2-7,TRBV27,CASSLSTHALYEQYF,TGTGCCAGCAGTTTATCCACACACGCCTTGTACGAGCAGTACTTC
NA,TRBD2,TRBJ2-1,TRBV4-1,CASSQGTSGLLYNEQFF,TGCGCCAGCAGCCAAGGGACTAGCGGGCTGCTCTACAATGAGCAGTTCTTC
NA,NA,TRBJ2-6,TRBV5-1,CASSLAGGISGANVLTF,TGCGCCAGCAGCTTGGCTGGGGGTATCTCTGGGGCCAACGTCCTGACTTTC
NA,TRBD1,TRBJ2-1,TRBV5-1,CASSPLGTGSGSEQFF,TGCGCCAGCAGCCCATTAGGGACAGGGTCGGGTTCTGAGCAGTTCTTC
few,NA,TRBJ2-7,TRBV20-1,CSASEGQPPYEQYF,TGCAGTGCTAGTGAGGGGCAACCTCCCTACGAGCAGTACTTC
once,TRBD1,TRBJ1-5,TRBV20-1,CSARWQGAYQPQHF,TGCAGTGCCCGCTGGCAGGGGGCTTATCAGCCCCAGCATTTT
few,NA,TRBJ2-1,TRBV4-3,CASSQDGAVSYNEQFF,TGCGCCAGCAGCCAAGACGGAGCGGTCTCCTACAATGAGCAGTTCTTC
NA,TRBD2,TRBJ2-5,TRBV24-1,CATSGLLADEQYF,TGTGCCACCAGTGGACTACTAGCGGATGAGCAGTACTTC
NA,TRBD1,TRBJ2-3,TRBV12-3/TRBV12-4,CASSLRQGVSTDTQYF,TGTGCCAGCAGTTTGAGACAGGGGGTTAGCACAGATACGCAGTATTTT
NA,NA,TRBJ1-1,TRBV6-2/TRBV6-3,CASSYSIGWTEAFF,TGTGCCAGCAGTTACTCTATAGGTTGGACTGAAGCTTTCTTT
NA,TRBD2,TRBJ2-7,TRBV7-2,CASSLEWGGGYEQYF,TGTGCCAGCAGCTTAGAGTGGGGCGGGGGATACGAGCAGTACTTC
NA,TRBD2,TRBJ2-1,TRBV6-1,CASSDEAGRNYNEQFF,TGTGCCAGCAGTGATGAAGCGGGACGAAACTACAATGAGCAGTTCTTC
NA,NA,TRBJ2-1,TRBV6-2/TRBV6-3,CASSYFGGYNEQFF,TGTGCCAGCAGTTACTTTGGTGGCTACAATGAGCAGTTCTTC
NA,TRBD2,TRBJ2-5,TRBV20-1,CSARAGLAGGPSETQYF,TGCAGTGCTAGAGCGGGTCTAGCGGGGGGGCCTTCAGAGACCCAGTACTTC
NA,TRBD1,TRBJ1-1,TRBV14,CASSQGTGFEAFF,TGTGCCAGCAGCCAAGGGACAGGGTTTGAAGCTTTCTTT
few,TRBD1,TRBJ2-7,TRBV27,CASRQGAYEQYF,TGTGCCAGCAGACAGGGGGCCTACGAGCAGTACTTC
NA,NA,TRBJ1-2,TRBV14,CASSRVRTHGYTF,TGTGCCAGCAGCCGGGTCCGGACCCATGGCTACACCTTC